Listed here are 21 T cell receptor beta chains from one sample, sequenced in a study of cytomegalovirus exposure and HLA in healthy donors. The PCR used 60 Vbeta and 13 Jbeta primers. Clones were sequenced by immunoSEQ multiplex PCR, and TCRdb holds only the in-frame ones, with some missing. Of 150,000 to 200,000 clones detected, around 79% appear once; the ten largest clones hold about 1.4%. The sequenced sample was PBMCs. These receptors were taken from a woman aged 50 to 65 in good health and CMV-seronegative.

This clone has only one observation. The chain combines TRBV28 with TRBJ2-2; D is unclear. V was shortened by 2 bases and J by 5 bases, with 3 bases between the two germline ends. Germline lookup yields CDR1 MDHEN and CDR2 SYDVKM. The CDR3 length is 12 residues. The CDR3 sequence is CASSLLTGELFF. CDR3 DNA sequence: TGTGCCAGCAGTTTACTAACCGGGGAGCTGTTTTTT.

This chain links TRBV30 with TRBJ2-5; 9 bases align to TRBD2. Losses at the gene ends were 0 bases for V and 5 bases for J; bases not matched to a gene: 4. The germline V gene has CDR1 GTSNPN and CDR2 SVGIG (reference sequence). The length of the CDR3 is 14 residues. The CDR3 here is CAWSVGTSNETQYF. The CDR3 DNA reads as TGTGCCTGGAGTGTGGGGACTAGCAATGAGACCCAGTACTTC.

The V gene is TRBV6-5, the J gene TRBJ2-1; 12 bases agree with TRBD2. Looked up from germline, CDR1 is MNHEY and CDR2 is SVGAGI. The CDR3 is 15 amino acids. J lost 4 bases, V lost 6 bases, and 4 bases had no gene match. CDR3 residues: CASRQTSGRYNEQFF. The CDR3 DNA sequence: TGTGCCAGCAGGCAGACTAGCGGGAGATACAATGAGCAGTTCTTC.

V gene TRBV7-2 combines with J gene TRBJ1-1, with 7 nucleotides matching TRBD1. This CDR3 is built from 17 residues. Unmatched junction bases numbered 12, after V lost 4 bases and J lost 1 base. CDR1 SGHTA and CDR2 FQGNSA come from the germline V gene. The CDR3 here is CASSSGVKGARNTEAFF. In DNA form, the CDR3 reads TGTGCCAGCAGCTCCGGCGTAAAGGGGGCTAGGAACACTGAAGCTTTCTTT.

This chain uses TRBV19 with TRBJ2-3; 8 bases line up with TRBD1. Germline trimming cut 8 bases from V and 5 bases from J; bases unmatched to any gene: 12. Germline CDR1 is LNHDA and CDR2 is SQIVND (reference sequence). The CDR3 length is 15 residues. The CDR3 nucleotides read TGTGCCAGTGGGGATCTCGGGACAGGCCGAGATACGCAGTATTTT. As protein: CASGDLGTGRDTQYF. The full variable domain, rest sourced from reference TRBV19 and TRBJ2-3, is DGGITQSPKYLFRKEGQNVTLSCEQNLNHDAMYWYRQDPGQGLRLIYYSQIVNDFQKGDIAEGYSVSREKKESFPLTVTSAQKNPTAFYLCASGDLGTGRDTQYFGPGTRLTVL.

There are a few counts of this clone. The rearrangement uses TRBV2 and TRBJ2-7; TRBD2 is a possible D gene (5 bases). The length of the CDR3 is 12 residues. V was cut by 4 bases and J by 2 bases, with 6 bases left in between. CDR1 is SNHLY and CDR2 is FYNNEI in the germline V gene. The CDR3 spells CASSGRTYEQYF. CDR3 nucleotides: TGTGCCAGCAGTGGGAGGACCTACGAGCAGTACTTC.

The chain couples TRBV9 to TRBJ2-3, with unresolved D. V was shortened by 0 bases and J by 2 bases, with 10 bases between the two germline ends. Germline CDR1 SGDLS, CDR2 YYNGEE. This CDR3 has 15 residues. CDR3 coding DNA: TGTGCCAGCAGCGTAGTTGGCAAATCCACAGATACGCAGTATTTT. It translates to CASSVVGKSTDTQYF.

The rearrangement uses TRBV7-9 and TRBJ1-4; D remains unclear. This CDR3 contains 11 residues. V was trimmed by 2 bases and J by 11 bases, leaving 6 bases between them. Germline values: CDR1 SEHNR, CDR2 FQNEAQ (reference sequence). CDR3 protein: CASSLSVKLFF. The CDR3 DNA reads as TGTGCCAGCAGCTTAAGCGTGAAACTGTTTTTT. The full variable domain, rest sourced from reference TRBV7-9 and TRBJ1-4, is DTGVSQNPRHKITKRGQNVTFRCDPISEHNRLYWYRQTLGQGPEFLTYFQNEAQLEKSRLLSDRFSAERPKGSFSTLEIQRTEQGDSAMYLCASSLSVKLFFGSGTQLSVL.

This chain uses TRBV6-5 with TRBJ2-7, with D tentatively TRBD2 (5 bases). The germline CDR1 and CDR2 sequences are MNHEY and SVGAGI. The CDR3 length is 16 residues. V was shortened by 0 bases and J by 2 bases, with 14 bases between the two germline ends. The CDR3 DNA is TGTGCCAGCAGTTACTCGAGTTTGCTAGCCCCCTACGAGCAGTACTTC. This sequence encodes CASSYSSLLAPYEQYF.

The chain has TRBV11-3 and TRBJ2-1, with TRBD1 matching 11 bases. Germline-derived CDR1 and CDR2 are SGHNT and YENEEA. J gave up 8 bases and V 3 bases, and 3 bases lay outside the gene matches. The length of the CDR3 is 14 residues. CDR3 sequence: CASSFRGQGDEQFF. CDR3 DNA: TGTGCCAGCAGCTTCCGGGGACAGGGGGATGAGCAGTTCTTC.

The CDR3 reads CASSLAGQDFYEQYF. For the CDR3, the DNA is TGTGCCAGCAGCTTAGCGGGACAGGACTTCTACGAGCAGTACTTC. V is TRBV7-2 and J is TRBJ2-7, with TRBD1 matching over 8 bases. V was clipped by 0 bases and J by 3 bases; unmatched bases: 4. Germline values: CDR1 SGHTA, CDR2 FQGNSA. The CDR3 runs 15 residues.

The gene calls are TRBV7-2 and TRBJ2-7; a weak D match, TRBD2 (7 bases). V lost 5 bases and J 3 bases, leaving 14 bases between the germline ends. The CDR3 totals 14 residues. The germline V gene has CDR1 SGHTA and CDR2 FQGNSA. CDR3 sequence: CASSLAGGRYEQYF. In DNA, the CDR3 is TGTGCCAGCAGCCTTGCCGGGGGGCGCTACGAGCAGTACTTC.

The chain combines TRBV7-9 with TRBJ2-2; D might be TRBD1 (6 bases). The V and J ends lost 7 bases and 3 bases respectively, with 15 bases between them. The CDR3 contains 15 residues. Per the germline V gene, CDR1 is SEHNR and CDR2 is FQNEAQ (reference sequence). For the CDR3, the DNA is TGTGCCAGCATCCTCATGGACAGTGACACCGGGGAGCTGTTTTTT. It encodes CASILMDSDTGELFF.

The DNA of the CDR3 is TGTGCCAGTAGACGACGACAGGGAGGAGGTGGGGCCAACGTCCTGACTTTC. As protein: CASRRRQGGGGANVLTF. The V and J genes are TRBV19 and TRBJ2-6; D may be TRBD1 (7 bases). The germline V and J ends were trimmed by 6 bases and 3 bases, with 18 bases remaining between them. CDR3 length: 17 residues. CDR1 LNHDA and CDR2 SQIVND come from the germline V gene (reference sequence).

The gene calls are TRBV18 and TRBJ1-3, with 8 bases fitting TRBD1. In germline, CDR1 is KGHSH, CDR2 LQKENI. V was clipped by 0 bases and J by 0 bases; unmatched bases: 7. This CDR3 has 18 amino acids. CDR3 coding DNA: TGTGCCAGCTCACCACCGGGGACAGGCGGCCTCTCTGGAAACACCATATATTTT. This translates into CASSPPGTGGLSGNTIYF.

This chain joins TRBV7-2 and TRBJ2-1; TRBD2 matches 8 bases. The CDR3 runs 17 residues. Trimming removed 3 bases from V and 9 bases from J; junction bases left unmatched: 16. Germline CDR1 is SGHTA and CDR2 is FQGNSA. The CDR3 sequence is CASSFLDIWAGGGEQFF. CDR3 coding DNA: TGTGCCAGCAGCTTCCTCGACATATGGGCGGGAGGAGGTGAGCAGTTCTTC.

This clone was observed a few times. The chain couples TRBV10-1 to TRBJ1-5; D gene uncertain. The CDR3 is 12 amino acids. From germline, CDR1 is WNHNN and CDR2 SYGVQD (reference sequence). The CDR3: CVFFYSNQPQHF. The CDR3 region has the DNA TGCGTCTTCTTCTATAGCAATCAGCCCCAGCATTTT.

This clone was seen a few times. The CDR3 DNA reads as TGTGCCAGCAGTGAAGCGGGAGAGGCCTACAATGAGCAGTTCTTC. This gives the protein CASSEAGEAYNEQFF. The chain recombines TRBV2 with TRBJ2-1; maybe TRBD2 (5 bases). CDR1 is SNHLY and CDR2 is FYNNEI in the germline V gene. Trimming stripped 0 bases from V and 2 bases from J, with 8 bases between. This CDR3 spans 15 amino acids. The variable domain in full, with the rest retrieved from reference TRBV2 and TRBJ2-1, is EPEVTQTPSHQVTQMGQEVILRCVPISNHLYFYWYRQILGQKVEFLVSFYNNEISEKSEIFDDQFSVERPDGSNFTLKIRSTKLEDSAMYFCASSEAGEAYNEQFFGPGTRLTVL.

The count of this clone is one. The rearrangement links TRBV6-6 to TRBJ1-1, with D uncertain. Germline CDR1 MNHNY, CDR2 SVGAGI (reference sequence). The CDR3 has 12 amino acids. Trimming pared 2 bases from V and 3 bases from J, leaving 4 bases between. The CDR3 nucleotides read TGTGCCAGCAGTTACCCAGACACTGAAGCTTTCTTT. Translated: CASSYPDTEAFF.

The chain couples TRBV2 to TRBJ1-6, with D maybe TRBD1 (6 bases). The CDR3 has 16 amino acids. With 3 bases removed from V and 5 bases from J, the gap between germline ends came to 14 bases. Germline CDR1 and CDR2: SNHLY and FYNNEI. The CDR3 coding sequence is TGTGCCAGCAGTGAGTGGGGGCCATTCAATAATTCACCCCTCCACTTT. Its protein is CASSEWGPFNNSPLHF.

The rearrangement uses TRBV7-2 and TRBJ1-5; the D is unclear. Germline CDR1 reads SGHTA; CDR2 reads FQGNSA. With 1 base removed from V and 5 bases from J, the gap between germline ends came to 12 bases. The CDR3 consists of 15 residues. CDR3 DNA sequence: TGTGCCAGCAGCTTAGATACGGGGTCTTATCAGCCCCAGCATTTT. This codes for CASSLDTGSYQPQHF.